This TCR beta chain was obtained from a study of shared clonotypes between healthy human individuals. Notes on the study in general: Clonotypes shared by all four donors outscored non-shared clonotypes in generation probability.

J lost 6 bases, V lost 6 bases, and 11 bases had no gene match. This CDR3 spans 14 amino acids. The germline gives CDR1 KGHSH, CDR2 LQKENI. Details on this clone: The antigen is unknown.

Only in-frame clones appear in the TCRdb table, and some are missing; sequencing was by immunoSEQ multiplex PCR. The top ten hold about 1.5% of the sample, which has over a million clones, about three quarters seen once. Partitioning of CD4+ cells yielded a CD45RA+ naive subset and a CD45RA-negative memory subset. Sequences were obtained from memory CD4+ T cells sorted from blood. Subset given: CD45RA-negative fraction. The source is a young man in good health. The J gene is TRBJ2-7, the V gene TRBV18; 7 bases match TRBD1. The CDR3 loop is CASSPGDRVGEQYF. The CDR3 region has the DNA TGTGCCAGCTCCCCAGGAGACAGGGTGGGCGAGCAGTACTTC.